This T cell receptor (beta chain) was recovered during a study of T cells after yellow fever vaccination. The study, taken as a whole, reports: Compared with primary, the secondary response was weaker and peaked at day 5, not 15. Reappearing after the booster were most of the clones from primary vaccination (about 96% CD4, around 88% CD8).

TCRdb called the 5' RACE reads again in MiXCR, with one record for every CDR3 protein. The sample holds a few hundred thousand distinct CDR3 sequences, about a sixth seen once. CDR1 is SGDLS and CDR2 is YYNGEE in the germline V gene. V dropped 3 bases and J dropped 4; count of bases not matched to a gene: 7. CDR3 length equals 16 residues. Remarks on this clonotype: Its antigen is as yet unknown.

The sequence was obtained from a young man who received the YFV17D yellow fever vaccine. The material sequenced was PBMCs, taken roughly 5 days after the first yellow fever vaccination. The chain is built from TRBV9 and TRBJ2-1, with 10 bases fitting TRBD2. In DNA, the CDR3 is TGTGCCAGCAGCGAAACCGGGACTAGCGAATACAATGAGCAGTTCTTC. It translates to CASSETGTSEYNEQFF. The variable domain in full, completed from reference TRBV9 and TRBJ2-1, reads DSGVTQTPKHLITATGQRVTLRCSPRSGDLSVYWYQQSLDQGLQFLIQYYNGEERAKGNILERFSAQQFPDLHSELNLSSLELGDSALYFCASSETGTSEYNEQFFGPGTRLTVL.